This T cell receptor (beta chain) was retrieved from a study of human T cells and chemical hapten exposure (dated by TCRdb to about 2021). General notes on the study: Libraries were combined into a pool for sequencing, and differences in TCR yield between samples came mainly from small differences in library volumes within the pool. In alopecia patients, the study followed how the peripheral blood TCR repertoire changed in vivo over primary and secondary sensitization to diphenylcyclopropenone (DPC), a hapten. Each blood RNA sample was used to sequence both TCR alpha and TCR beta chains. General findings and caveats noted by the study authors: DPC sensitization did not change the number of TCRs with a frequency above 1 in 1000, and there was no evidence of changes in global repertoire structure. Repeated subsampling changed both the strength of the expansion versus patch-test correlation and the threshold at which the correlation became significant.

Libraries came from 5' RACE. The listed sequencing device is Illumina MiSeq. During library preparation, unique molecular identifiers were attached to individual cDNA molecules so that TCRs could be counted in a quantitative, reproducible way. Concerning the study's data processing: A median of around 96,000 TCRs per sample was observed, with a range of 23,224 to 690,600. V, J and CDR3 annotation of the TCR reads was carried out using the Decombinator software suite. Every sample was subsampled to the same number of TCRs (28,000) for the PS versus PT1 abundance plots. TCRs were defined as expanded if absent before sensitization and observed at least eight times at the 2-week time point. TCRdb's own reprocessing of the public reads used fastp at Q25 and MiXCR and kept productive beta chains. Rows merge per CDR3 protein into single entries with the most common DNA and genes. None of the V and J calls come from the authors' own analysis; TCRdb made them. Counted in this sample were 110,000 to 150,000 distinct CDR3 sequences; about 4.3% of them appeared once. Around 1.5% of the sample lies in the top ten.

The germline V gene sets CDR1 to SGHTA and CDR2 to FQGNSA. Deletion took 5 bases off V and 5 bases off J, with a span of 12 bases between the germline ends. From the cysteine through the phenylalanine, the CDR3 covers 14 amino acids. Here the CDR3 DNA is all that survives: 42 bases in frame from base 1. Unfractionated whole blood was collected in Tempus Blood RNA tubes, and total RNA was extracted from that blood. As TCR sequencing controls, 4 or 5 healthy volunteers were used, with blood taken at day 0, 2 weeks and 6 weeks. This clonotype appeared many times. Its antigen remains unidentified. No clone much larger than this one lies a single base away; base qualities are absent.

Recombination linked TRBV7-2 to TRBJ2-2; the D gene cannot be named for sure. The TCR originated in a female donor in good health. The CDR3 is CASSRLGKTGELFF. The DNA reads TGTGCCAGCAGCCGCCTAGGAAAAACCGGGGAGCTGTTTTTT. The full variable domain, with segments outside the CDR3 supplied by the reference TRBV7-2 and TRBJ2-2 proteins, appears as GAGVSQSPSNKVTEKGKDVELRCDPISGHTALYWYRQSLGQGLEFLIYFQGNSAPDKSGLPSDRFSAERTGGSVSTLTIQRTQQEDSAVYLCASSRLGKTGELFFGEGSRLTVL.